The rows below give T cell receptor beta chains drawn from one sample of a study of blood T cells in healthy people across ages. In TCRdb, the 5' RACE reads were re-called with MiXCR into one record per CDR3 protein. The data contain about 1.6 million distinct CDR3 sequences, 30% to 35% of them singletons. The sample consisted of blood. Receptor source: a woman in her 30s in good health. CDR3s include the opening cysteine and the closing phenylalanine or tryptophan. The D gene is left open where the match is weak. The size entry is marked missing in some rows and otherwise reads once, few, many or a size class.

d_gene | abundance | j_gene | len | v_gene | CDR3nt | CDR3aa
NA | few | TRBJ1-2 | 15 | TRBV6-1 | TGTGCCAGCAGTTTAGGGAGGGGATATAACTATGGCTACACCTTC | CASSLGRGYNYGYTF
NA | few | TRBJ1-1 | 13 | TRBV10-3 | TGTGCCACTACCTTCGGGGGCGACACTGAAGCTTTCTTT | CATTFGGDTEAFF
NA | NA | TRBJ1-1 | 16 | TRBV6-1 | TGTGCCAGCAGTCCTGCCGGAGGGGGGTTTTCCACTGAAGCTTTCTTT | CASSPAGGGFSTEAFF
TRBD1 | once | TRBJ2-5 | 15 | TRBV3-1 | TGTGCCAGCAGCCGACTGACAGGGGTCGCGGAGACCCAGTACTTC | CASSRLTGVAETQYF
NA | NA | TRBJ1-1 | 18 | TRBV9 | TGTGCCAGCAGCGTAGCGGACTTTGGTCGGACCCGGGGCACTGAAGCTTTCTTT | CASSVADFGRTRGTEAFF
NA | few | TRBJ1-5 | 18 | TRBV4-1 | TGCGCCAGCAGCCAAGACCCCGGTGAGGGGTTGGGCTATCAGCCCCAGCATTTT | CASSQDPGEGLGYQPQHF
NA | NA | TRBJ1-1 | 15 | TRBV11-2 | TGTGCCAGCAGCTTAGAATGGGGAACGAACACTGAAGCTTTCTTT | CASSLEWGTNTEAFF
TRBD2 | few | TRBJ2-1 | 18 | TRBV6-5 | TGTGCCAGCAGTTACAAACTAGCGGGGCCGAGCTCCTACAATGAGCAGTTCTTC | CASSYKLAGPSSYNEQFF
NA | NA | TRBJ2-3 | 13 | TRBV18 | TGTGCCAGCTCAGAACACCCCACAGATACGCAGTATTTT | CASSEHPTDTQYF
NA | NA | TRBJ2-7 | 14 | TRBV2 | TGTGCCAGCAGTGGAATGGGGCCTCGGGGCGAGCAGTACTTC | CASSGMGPRGEQYF
TRBD2 | NA | TRBJ2-3 | 15 | TRBV5-1 | TGCGCCAGCAGCCGTTCGACTAGCGGAACAGATACGCAGTATTTT | CASSRSTSGTDTQYF
NA | few | TRBJ2-6 | 15 | TRBV20-1 | TGCAGTGCCCGTTGGGTGGGGTCTGGGGCCAACGTCCTGACTTTC | CSARWVGSGANVLTF
NA | NA | TRBJ2-7 | 15 | TRBV20-1 | TGCAGTGCTAGAGATATTGAGGGGGGCGGGGGCGAGCAGTACTTC | CSARDIEGGGGEQYF
NA | few | TRBJ2-5 | 16 | TRBV3-1 | TGTGCCAGCAGCCTCTGGACCTCCTTTCCCAAAGAGACCCAGTACTTC | CASSLWTSFPKETQYF
NA | few | TRBJ2-3 | 15 | TRBV18 | TGTGCCAGCTCACCAGCGGGGGCTATCACAGATACGCAGTATTTT | CASSPAGAITDTQYF
NA | NA | TRBJ2-1 | 14 | TRBV28 | TGTGCCAGCAGTGCGCTCCCCTCCTACAATGAGCAGTTCTTC | CASSALPSYNEQFF
TRBD1 | NA | TRBJ1-2 | 14 | TRBV5-1 | TGCGCCAGCAGCTCCACTACAGGGGTGAATGGCTACACCTTC | CASSSTTGVNGYTF
TRBD1 | NA | TRBJ2-7 | 20 | TRBV6-1 | TGTGCCAGCAGTGGCCGTCGGGACAGGGGCTTACTAGCGGCATCCTACGAGCAGTACTTC | CASSGRRDRGLLAASYEQYF
NA | NA | TRBJ2-1 | 15 | TRBV18 | TGTGCCAGCTCCCTAAACGTCAGTCCCTACAATGAGCAGTTCTTC | CASSLNVSPYNEQFF
NA | NA | TRBJ1-5 | 11 | TRBV20-1 | TGCAGTGTCAGGACAGACTGGGCCCAGCATTTT | CSVRTDWAQHF
NA | NA | TRBJ2-1 | 15 | TRBV7-8 | TGTGCCAGCAGCTTAGGTCCGGTATCCTACAATGAGCAGTTCTTC | CASSLGPVSYNEQFF
TRBD1 | few | TRBJ2-7 | 14 | TRBV6-2/TRBV6-3 | TGTGCCAGCAATGACAGGGGGTTCTCCTACGAGCAGTACTTC | CASNDRGFSYEQYF
NA | few | TRBJ2-7 | 13 | TRBV12-3/TRBV12-4 | TGTGCCAGCAGCCCGGCGGCCCTCTACGAGCAGTACTTC | CASSPAALYEQYF
TRBD2 | few | TRBJ2-1 | 11 | TRBV3-1 | TGTGCCAGCAGCGCTACTAGCGTGCAGTTCTTC | CASSATSVQFF
NA | few | TRBJ2-5 | 15 | TRBV11-1 | TGTGCCAGCAGCGGGGGGCGAGGGCCACAAGAGACCCAGTACTTC | CASSGGRGPQETQYF
TRBD1 | NA | TRBJ1-3 | 16 | TRBV7-9 | TGTGCCAGCAGCCCCCGGGGACAGGGGAATAGAAACACCATATATTTT | CASSPRGQGNRNTIYF
NA | NA | TRBJ1-5 | 15 | TRBV5-5 | TGTGCCAGCAGCTTGAGGGACTTAAGCAATCAGCCCCAGCATTTT | CASSLRDLSNQPQHF
NA | NA | TRBJ1-6 | 14 | TRBV10-3 | TGTGCCATCAGTGAGGCACGGGATAATTCACCCCTCCACTTT | CAISEARDNSPLHF
NA | few | TRBJ2-1 | 13 | TRBV5-1 | TGCGCCAGCAGCGCCTCAGTGTACAATGAGCAGTTCTTC | CASSASVYNEQFF
TRBD1 | NA | TRBJ2-7 | 15 | TRBV2 | TGTGCCAGCAGTCGAAACCGGGACAGGGGCACCGAGCAGTACTTC | CASSRNRDRGTEQYF
NA | few | TRBJ2-1 | 13 | TRBV12-3/TRBV12-4 | TGTGCCAGCAGTTTGGACCCATCGAATGAGCAGTTCTTC | CASSLDPSNEQFF
NA | NA | TRBJ1-2 | 15 | TRBV15 | TGTGCCACCAGCAGAGATGAAGGTGATAGGGCTGGCTACACCTTC | CATSRDEGDRAGYTF
TRBD1 | few | TRBJ1-2 | 14 | TRBV20-1 | TGCAGTGCTCCCACCCGGGACAGTGTTTATGGCTACACCTTC | CSAPTRDSVYGYTF
TRBD2 | NA | TRBJ2-7 | 14 | TRBV10-3 | TGTGTCATCCAAAGGGGTAGCGGGAGCTACGAGCAGTACTTC | CVIQRGSGSYEQYF
NA | few | TRBJ2-7 | 12 | TRBV21-1 | TGTGCCAGCAGCCCACGGGACAACGAGCAGTACTTC | CASSPRDNEQYF
NA | NA | TRBJ2-3 | 14 | TRBV15 | TGTGCCACCGGCAGAGATCCCGCCACAGATACGCAGTATTTT | CATGRDPATDTQYF
NA | NA | TRBJ1-1 | 15 | TRBV9 | TGTGCCAGCAGCGCCCTCAGGGTTACTGACACTGAAGCTTTCTTT | CASSALRVTDTEAFF
NA | few | TRBJ1-1 | 13 | TRBV27 | TGTGCCAGCAGTTTCGGAGCGGGAACTGAAGCTTTCTTT | CASSFGAGTEAFF
TRBD2 | NA | TRBJ2-1 | 18 | TRBV4-1 | TGCGCCAGCAGCCAAGATCCCGGACTAGCGGGGGGGCGCGGTGAGCAGTTCTTC | CASSQDPGLAGGRGEQFF
NA | NA | TRBJ2-5 | 13 | TRBV6-5 | TGTGCCAGCAGTTCCTGGGGACAAGAGACCCAGTACTTC | CASSSWGQETQYF
TRBD1 | few | TRBJ2-5 | 16 | TRBV9 | TGTGCCAGCAGCGTAGCGAATCAGGGGGCCTGGGAGACCCAGTACTTC | CASSVANQGAWETQYF
NA | few | TRBJ1-2 | 14 | TRBV4-1 | TGCGCCAGCAGCCAAGAGAATCCCCGCTTAGGCTACACCTTC | CASSQENPRLGYTF
NA | NA | TRBJ2-7 | 15 | TRBV29-1 | TGCAGCGTTGAGGAAAGGTCCACTAGCTCCTACGAGCAGTACTTC | CSVEERSTSSYEQYF
NA | NA | TRBJ1-2 | 12 | TRBV28 | TGTGCCAGCAGTATTAGGAGCTGTGGCTACACCTTC | CASSIRSCGYTF
TRBD2 | few | TRBJ2-1 | 16 | TRBV7-2 | TGTGCCAGCAGCCCCCTATGGACTAGCGGGAGTGGTGAGCAGTTCTTC | CASSPLWTSGSGEQFF
TRBD2 | NA | TRBJ2-1 | 14 | TRBV7-9 | TGTGCCAGCAGCGCGCCGGACATAGCTAGCGGGCAGTTCTTC | CASSAPDIASGQFF
NA | many | TRBJ2-5 | 13 | TRBV9 | TGTGCCAGCAGCCCGAGTGCCCAAGAGACCCAGTACTTC | CASSPSAQETQYF
NA | NA | TRBJ1-2 | 11 | TRBV10-3 | TGTGCCATCAGTACCCAGGGTGGCTACACCTTC | CAISTQGGYTF
NA | once | TRBJ1-2 | 14 | TRBV11-2 | TGCGCCAGCAGCTTAGACAGCTTTAACTATGGCTACACCTTC | CASSLDSFNYGYTF
NA | NA | TRBJ2-5 | 17 | TRBV28 | TGTGCCGGCAGTTTCCTGGCGAAGCTAACCATCCAAGAGACCCAGTACTTC | CAGSFLAKLTIQETQYF
NA | few | TRBJ2-3 | 16 | TRBV11-1 | TGTGCCAGCAGCGCCCGACAGATTTACCTCACAGATACGCAGTATTTT | CASSARQIYLTDTQYF
TRBD2 | once | TRBJ2-4 | 17 | TRBV9 | TGTGCCAGCAGCCTACGGCCGGGACTAGCGGCCGAAAACATTCAGTACTTC | CASSLRPGLAAENIQYF
NA | NA | TRBJ2-1 | 16 | TRBV28 | TGTGCCAGCAGTTTCCCCTTCGGGCTAGCCTCCTATGAGCAGTTCTTC | CASSFPFGLASYEQFF
NA | NA | TRBJ1-2 | 12 | TRBV6-1 | TGTGCCAGCAGCTCAGTTGGGGACCACTACACCTTC | CASSSVGDHYTF